The clone carrying this T cell receptor beta chain appeared a few times. The CDR3 runs 16 residues. V lost 5 bases to trimming and J lost 3 bases; unmatched junction nucleotides: 9. This sample is drawn from a study of patients and donors after allogeneic stem cell transplantation. TCRdb re-derived calls from the RT-PCR reads in MiXCR, one entry per CDR3 protein. The profile shows roughly 880,000 distinct CDR3 sequences, approximately 19% of them singletons. The chain recombines TRBV12-3 or TRBV12-4 with TRBJ1-5; 8 bases map to TRBD1. This receptor was taken from a human donor who was either an allogeneic HSCT recipient or a stem cell or donor lymphocyte infusion donor (not recorded which). It is not recorded whose cells these are; they may come from a transplant donor. Sequenced sample: blood, either unsorted or a sorted T cell fraction (not recorded which). As DNA, the CDR3 is TGTGCCAGCAGTCCCTTGGACAGGGCAAACAATCAGCCCCAGCATTTT. This codes for CASSPLDRANNQPQHF.